This T cell receptor (beta chain) was captured by sequencing in a study of identical twins. This clonotype was counted only a few times. V shed 2 bases and J 6 bases; nucleotides not matched to a gene: 11. The germline V gene has CDR1 DFQATT and CDR2 SNEGSKA (reference sequence). This CDR3 is 16 amino acids long. Template switching added a universal primer site; cDNA carried unique molecular identifiers. From the 5' RACE reads, TCRdb called clonotypes with MiXCR, one entry per CDR3 protein. Altogether about 810,000 distinct CDR3 sequences are present, approximately 13% being singletons, with the ten largest covering around 1.5%. These data were also reused for a study on yellow fever vaccine responses in identical twins. Per that study: Reports say the vaccine T cell response in twins looked partly convergent and partly personalized.

The source is a woman under 30 in good health. The chain uses TRBV20-1 and TRBJ2-5; TRBD1 aligns across 11 bases. The source material was PBMCs. CDR3 sequence: CSARPLQDRGLKTQYF. The CDR3 DNA follows: TGCAGTGCTAGACCACTCCAGGACAGGGGGCTAAAGACCCAGTACTTC.